These 27 T cell receptor beta chains were sequenced from one sample in a study of T cell changes during pregnancy in multiple sclerosis. Data came from immunoSEQ multiplex PCR; TCRdb stores just in-frame clones and leaves some out. The table lists tens of thousands of clones, nearly 90% of them singletons. The sample in question was CD4+ T cells from peripheral blood mononuclear cells, obtained in the first trimester of pregnancy. The receptor set was obtained from a female donor with multiple sclerosis, enrolled in a pregnancy study.

J is TRBJ2-5 and V is TRBV6-6, with unresolved D. V was trimmed by 6 bases and J by 1 base, leaving 18 bases between them. This CDR3 is built from 16 residues. Germline CDR1 MNHNY, CDR2 SVGAGI (reference sequence). CDR3 nucleotide sequence: TGTGCCAGCAGCCCCAATGTTGGCCTCTTCCAAGAGACCCAGTACTTC. As protein: CASSPNVGLFQETQYF.

This clone was seen only once. The chain employs TRBV11-1 and TRBJ2-1; TRBD1 matches at 8 bases. Germline CDR1 reads SGHAT; CDR2 reads FQDESV (reference sequence). J was trimmed by 9 bases and V by 5 bases; bases with no gene match: 9. CDR3 length: 14 residues. This chain's CDR3 is CASSPGTGFSEQFF. The CDR3 DNA sequence: TGTGCCAGCAGCCCCGGGACAGGATTTAGTGAGCAGTTCTTC.

The chain recombines TRBV5-1 with TRBJ2-5, with 7 bases fitting TRBD1. From germline, CDR1 is SGHRS and CDR2 YFSETQ. Trimming removed 3 bases from V and 2 bases from J; junction bases left unmatched: 7. The CDR3 has 15 amino acids. CDR3 loop: CASSYTMGQQETQYF. Written as DNA, the CDR3 is TGCGCCAGCAGCTACACTATGGGACAGCAAGAGACCCAGTACTTC.

The chain uses TRBV2 and TRBJ2-7, with TRBD2 as a possible D gene (6 bases). This CDR3 is 12 amino acids long. Germline V gives CDR1 SNHLY, CDR2 FYNNEI. V was pared by 3 bases and J by 4 bases, with 7 bases between. CDR3 region: CASSDGGYEQYF. CDR3 in DNA: TGTGCCAGCAGTGACGGAGGGTACGAGCAGTACTTC.

This clone turned up a few times. The V gene is TRBV14, the J gene TRBJ2-2, with D maybe TRBD2 (6 bases). The CDR3 totals 13 residues. V gave up 5 bases and J gave up 8 bases, with 12 bases separating them. Germline V gene data show CDR1 as SGHDN and CDR2 as FVKESK. The CDR3 region is CASSWTAGGELFF. For the CDR3, the DNA is TGTGCCAGCAGCTGGACGGCGGGAGGGGAGCTGTTTTTT.

V usage is TRBV7-9 and J usage is TRBJ1-2; D gene unclear. Germline V gene data show CDR1 as SEHNR and CDR2 as FQNEAQ (reference sequence). This CDR3 is built from 13 residues. V was shortened by 6 bases and J by 3 bases, with 11 bases between the two germline ends. The DNA of the CDR3 is TGTGCCAGCAGTCCACAATCCTACTATGGCTACACCTTC. Encoded protein: CASSPQSYYGYTF.

The genes are TRBV7-2 and TRBJ1-1, with D possibly being TRBD1 (5 bases). Germline CDR1 SGHTA, CDR2 FQGNSA. V lost 5 bases to trimming and J lost 3 bases, with 13 bases between them. The CDR3 runs to 14 residues. The CDR3 sequence: CASSPIARDTEAFF. In DNA, the CDR3 is TGTGCCAGCAGCCCTATCGCCAGGGACACTGAAGCTTTCTTT.

The J gene is TRBJ2-5, the V gene TRBV7-2; 16 bases match TRBD2. Germline trimming cut 5 bases from V and 2 bases from J; bases unmatched to any gene: 11. The CDR3 covers 19 residues. Germline V gives CDR1 SGHTA, CDR2 FQGNSA. As DNA, the CDR3 is TGTGCCAGCAGCCCCAGAGGGACTAGCGGGGGGGCCGTACAAGAGACCCAGTACTTC. Amino acids: CASSPRGTSGGAVQETQYF.

By sample share, this clone is medium-sized (0.01 to 0.1%). An end of the junction does not agree with germline; a read error may underlie this. This rearrangement joins TRBV19 to TRBJ2-3; 8 nucleotides line up with TRBD2. The CDR3 loop spans 12 amino acids. The germline V gene encodes CDR1 LNHDA and CDR2 SQIVND (reference sequence). The chain's CDR3 is CASRIAGDTQYF. The CDR3, as DNA: TGTGCCAGTAGAATAGCGGGGGATACGCAGTATTTT.

The chain is built from TRBV7-2 and TRBJ1-5, with D uncertain. CDR3 length equals 13 residues. Germline lookup yields CDR1 SGHTA and CDR2 FQGNSA. Trimming took 5 bases from V and 1 from J, leaving 6 bases between them. The DNA for the CDR3 is TGTGCCAGCAGCCCGCAGAGCAATCAGCCCCAGCATTTT. Protein: CASSPQSNQPQHF.

V is TRBV6-5 and J is TRBJ1-5; 7 nucleotides align to TRBD1. V shed 6 bases, J shed 2 bases, and the junction held 7 bases outside the gene matches. Germline CDR1 reads MNHEY; CDR2 reads SVGAGI. The CDR3 is 15 amino acids. CDR3 DNA: TGTGCCAGCAGACCCCTCGACAGGGGCAATCAGCCCCAGCATTTT. It codes for CASRPLDRGNQPQHF.

The chain carries TRBV19 and TRBJ1-1; D is ambiguous. Germline loops: CDR1 LNHDA, CDR2 SQIVND (reference sequence). CDR3 length: 10 amino acids. Trimming left V 6 bases short and J 9 bases short, with 8 bases between. The CDR3 DNA follows: TGTGCCAGTAGAGAGGAAAAAGCTTTCTTT. This translates into CASREEKAFF.

The chain uses TRBV21-1 and TRBJ2-2; the D call of TRBD2 is as the table states it, not checked on the DNA. TRBV21-1 is classified as a pseudogene. The CDR3 consists of 15 residues. CDR3 sequence: CASSRGTPSTGELFF. The CDR3 nucleotides read TGTGCCAGCAGCCGGGGAACTCCCAGCACCGGGGAGCTGTTTTTT.

The chain couples TRBV10-1 to TRBJ1-6; maybe TRBD1 (5 bases). The V end was cut by 9 bases, the J end by 7 bases, with 13 bases between. There are 13 residues in the CDR3. The germline gives CDR1 WNHNN, CDR2 SYGVQD (reference sequence). The CDR3 DNA reads TGCGCCAGGTTGGACAAGGGGAATTCACCCCTCCACTTT. Translation: CARLDKGNSPLHF.

The chain is built from TRBV18 and TRBJ1-1; tentatively, D is TRBD1 (6 bases). Trimming shortened V by 1 base and J by 1 base, and 13 bases separated the two germline ends. Germline values: CDR1 KGHSH, CDR2 LQKENI. The CDR3 runs 16 residues. CDR3 DNA sequence: TGTGCCAGCTCACCACAACAGGGCCTCGGGAACACTGAAGCTTTCTTT. Amino acid sequence: CASSPQQGLGNTEAFF.

V gene TRBV6-5 combines with J gene TRBJ2-7, with D possibly TRBD1 on 6 matching bases. With 4 bases removed from V and 3 bases from J, the gap between germline ends came to 7 bases. Germline V gene data show CDR1 as MNHEY and CDR2 as SVGAGI. The length of the CDR3 is 12 residues. Here the CDR3 reads CASSSTGYEQYF. The CDR3 coding sequence is TGTGCCAGCAGTTCGACAGGCTACGAGCAGTACTTC.

J is TRBJ2-1 and V is TRBV5-1; a possible D gene is TRBD2 (6 bases). There are 15 residues in the CDR3. Per germline, CDR1 SGHRS and CDR2 YFSETQ. V lost 2 bases to trimming and J lost 8 bases, with 17 bases between them. CDR3 DNA sequence: TGCGCCAGCAGCTTAGCGGAGGGCAAGGTGTATGAGCAGTTCTTC. Translating gives CASSLAEGKVYEQFF.

V is TRBV5-1 and J is TRBJ1-1; D is possibly TRBD1 (5 bases). Germline V CDR1 and CDR2: SGHRS, YFSETQ. The length of the CDR3 is 14 residues. V shed 3 bases and J shed 3 bases, with 12 bases lying between them. CDR3 sequence: CASSSRAGDTEAFF. CDR3 in DNA: TGCGCCAGCAGCTCGAGGGCGGGGGACACTGAAGCTTTCTTT.

J is TRBJ1-5 and V is TRBV25-1; D possibly corresponds to TRBD1 (5 bases). V lost 4 bases, J lost 4 bases, and 14 bases lay in between. This CDR3 comprises 15 residues. The germline gives CDR1 MGHDK, CDR2 SYGVNS. CDR3 nucleotides: TGTGCCAGCAGTGGCTTTGGGGGGGAAAATCAGCCCCAGCATTTT. Its translation: CASSGFGGENQPQHF.

The rearrangement joins TRBV11-3 to TRBJ2-3; 7 bases are shared with TRBD1. The length of the CDR3 is 14 residues. Germline CDR1 and CDR2: SGHNT and YENEEA. The V segment lost 3 bases and the J segment 1 base; nucleotides outside the gene matches: 1. The chain's CDR3 is CASSFGQGTDTQYF. For the CDR3, the DNA is TGTGCCAGCAGCTTTGGACAGGGCACAGATACGCAGTATTTT.

This clone was counted once. The rearrangement joins TRBV30 to TRBJ1-1; D gene ambiguous. V was shortened by 2 bases and J by 2 bases, with 6 bases between the two germline ends. This CDR3 comprises 12 residues. Germline V gives CDR1 GTSNPN, CDR2 SVGIG (reference sequence). For the CDR3, the DNA is TGTGCCTGGAGTCGAGTAAACACTGAAGCTTTCTTT. Protein product: CAWSRVNTEAFF.

This clone appeared a few times. The rearrangement uses TRBV19 and TRBJ1-4; 10 bases map to TRBD1. Germline assignment: CDR1 LNHDA and CDR2 SQIVND (reference sequence). This CDR3 is built from 16 residues. The V and J ends lost 6 bases and 3 bases, in that order; junction bases with no gene match: 7. CDR3 DNA: TGTGCCAGTAGACATAGGGGACAGGGGTCTAATGAAAAACTGTTTTTT. It codes for CASRHRGQGSNEKLFF. Full variable domain (missing parts from reference TRBV19 and TRBJ1-4): DGGITQSPKYLFRKEGQNVTLSCEQNLNHDAMYWYRQDPGQGLRLIYYSQIVNDFQKGDIAEGYSVSREKKESFPLTVTSAQKNPTAFYLCASRHRGQGSNEKLFFGSGTQLSVL.

The chain uses TRBV30 and TRBJ1-3; D is ambiguous. Germline V lookup: CDR1 GTSNPN, CDR2 SVGIG (reference sequence). The V and J ends lost 3 bases and 3 bases respectively, with 18 bases between them. CDR3 length equals 16 residues. DNA for the CDR3: TGTGCCTGGAGCCCCTTGAAGGACTCGAGTGGAAACACCATATATTTT. It is translated as CAWSPLKDSSGNTIYF.

The chain is built from TRBV7-3 and TRBJ2-2, with 10 bases aligning to TRBD2. Germline V CDR1 and CDR2: SGHTA, FQGTGA. With V trimmed by 5 bases and J by 3 bases, 3 bases remained unmatched. There are 15 residues in the CDR3. CDR3 sequence reads: CASSPSGGYTGELFF. The DNA for the CDR3 is TGTGCCAGCAGCCCTAGCGGGGGATACACCGGGGAGCTGTTTTTT.

V usage is TRBV27 and J usage is TRBJ1-2; D remains ambiguous. Per the germline V gene, CDR1 is MNHEY and CDR2 is SMNVEV (reference sequence). This CDR3 region has 13 residues. V was shortened by 4 bases and J by 0 bases, with 6 bases between the two germline ends. The CDR3 is CASSSYSNYGYTF. The CDR3 DNA reads TGTGCCAGCAGTTCTTACTCTAACTATGGCTACACCTTC.

The chain couples TRBV7-9 to TRBJ2-1, with 9 bases identical to TRBD2. The V gene end was trimmed by 3 bases and the J gene end by 6 bases; junction bases not matched to a gene: 12. This CDR3 spans 17 amino acids. The germline gives CDR1 SEHNR, CDR2 FQNEAQ (reference sequence). CDR3: CASSLSSSGILGNEQFF. CDR3 DNA: TGTGCCAGCAGCTTGTCGTCTAGCGGGATTTTGGGCAATGAGCAGTTCTTC.

This chain joins TRBV4-2 and TRBJ2-5; D is possibly TRBD2 (5 bases). Trimming pared 0 bases from V and 5 bases from J, leaving 13 bases between. CDR1 and CDR2 (germline): LGHNA, YNFKEQ. The CDR3 contains 15 residues. Here the CDR3 reads CASSQDRGNLETQYF. The CDR3 nucleotides read TGTGCCAGCAGCCAAGATAGAGGGAATCTGGAGACCCAGTACTTC.